These 32 T cell receptor beta chains came from one sample sequenced in a study of shared clonotypes between healthy human individuals. Some clones are missing from TCRdb's copy, which holds only in-frame ones; the method was immunoSEQ multiplex PCR. This table has under 850,000 clones, 72% appearing once. Sequencing was performed on memory CD4+ T cells sorted from blood. Subset indicated: CD45RA-negative fraction. These receptors were taken from a young woman in good health.

This chain connects TRBV5-4 to TRBJ1-4, with D possibly TRBD1 on 5 matching bases. The germline V gene encodes CDR1 SGHNT and CDR2 YYREEE (reference sequence). V was pared by 4 bases and J by 7 bases, with 14 bases between. CDR3 length: 14 residues. DNA of the CDR3: TGTGCCAGCAGCGTGGGACCTGTGGGTGAAAAACTGTTTTTT. Protein: CASSVGPVGEKLFF.

This clone was seen only a few times. This chain joins TRBV19 and TRBJ1-1; D might be TRBD1 (5 bases). Germline V gene sequence: CDR1 LNHDA, CDR2 SQIVND (reference sequence). V lost 8 bases, J lost 1 base, and 14 bases lay in between. The CDR3 is 14 amino acids. DNA of the CDR3: TGTGCCAGTTTTCCCGCGGGGCCGAACACTGAAGCTTTCTTT. Translated: CASFPAGPNTEAFF.

The chain recombines TRBV15 with TRBJ2-3, with 12 bases identical to TRBD2. Germline values: CDR1 LNHNV, CDR2 YYDKDF (reference sequence). This CDR3 has 20 amino acids. Trimming at V came to 3 bases and at J to 6 bases, leaving 19 bases not matched to a gene. The CDR3 protein is CATSRKRTSGISPRVDTQYF. Written as DNA, the CDR3 is TGTGCCACCAGCAGGAAACGGACTAGCGGGATTTCGCCGCGGGTGGATACGCAGTATTTT.

A single count supports this clone. This sequence joins TRBV21-1 and TRBJ2-2; the table's TRBD1 call for D was not verified on the DNA. TRBV21-1 is given as a pseudogene. The CDR3 has 17 residues. Here the CDR3 DNA reads TGTGCCAGCAGCAAAGGGAAGAAGAGGGGGAGCACCGGGGAGCTGTTTTTT. Its protein is CASSKGKKRGSTGELFF.

The chain carries TRBV7-9 and TRBJ2-3; TRBD2 agrees at 8 bases. Looked up from germline, CDR1 is SEHNR and CDR2 is FQNEAQ (reference sequence). The CDR3 is 16 residues long. V trimming: 5 bases; J trimming: 2 bases; junction bases outside the gene matches: 9. CDR3 DNA: TGTGCCAGCAGCATCAGCGGGAGCTTCTTCACAGATACGCAGTATTTT. Protein: CASSISGSFFTDTQYF.

This chain uses TRBV5-1 with TRBJ2-7; D is possibly TRBD1 or TRBD2 (5 bases each). CDR3 length: 16 residues. With 5 bases removed from V and 3 bases from J, the gap between germline ends came to 21 bases. Germline V gene lookup returns CDR1 SGHRS and CDR2 YFSETQ. The CDR3 loop reads CASRGEDGQPNYEQYF. CDR3 DNA sequence: TGCGCCAGCAGGGGAGAGGACGGACAACCAAACTACGAGCAGTACTTC.

The chain is built from TRBV4-1 and TRBJ1-1; D remains ambiguous. CDR1 is MGHRA and CDR2 is YSYEKL in the germline V gene. The CDR3 runs to 13 residues. V was pared by 1 base and J by 4 bases, with 7 bases between. This CDR3 reads CASSQGWATEAFF. The DNA for the CDR3 is TGCGCCAGCAGCCAAGGCTGGGCCACTGAAGCTTTCTTT.

V usage is TRBV18 and J usage is TRBJ2-2; 7 bases match TRBD1. Unmatched junction bases numbered 2, after V lost 4 bases and J lost 3 bases. Looked up from germline, CDR1 is KGHSH and CDR2 is LQKENI. The CDR3 spans 14 residues. The CDR3 nucleotides read TGTGCCAGCTCACTAACAGGGGACACCGGGGAGCTGTTTTTT. Protein sequence: CASSLTGDTGELFF.

This chain uses TRBV4-1 with TRBJ2-1; D gene uncertain. There are 14 residues in the CDR3. CDR1 MGHRA and CDR2 YSYEKL come from the germline V gene. V lost 2 bases and J lost 5, with 10 bases in between. The CDR3 loop is CASSQPGGNNEQFF. The CDR3 nucleotides are TGCGCCAGCAGCCAACCAGGTGGAAACAATGAGCAGTTCTTC.

This chain links TRBV9 with TRBJ1-4; no reliable D call. This CDR3 has 13 amino acids. Germline CDR1 and CDR2: SGDLS and YYNGEE. The germline V and J ends were trimmed by 4 bases and 7 bases, with 11 bases remaining between them. As DNA, the CDR3 is TGTGCCAGCAGCCGGTGGTTAGGTGAAAAACTGTTTTTT. It is translated as CASSRWLGEKLFF.

Note on this clone: One junction end does not reproduce the germline sequence, and a read error may be involved. The rearrangement uses TRBV7-2 and TRBJ2-3; D is perhaps TRBD1 (6 bases). This CDR3 is 15 amino acids long. Per the germline V gene, CDR1 is SGHTA and CDR2 is FQGNSA. The CDR3 sequence is CANSSQGLGTDTQYF. The CDR3 bases are TGTGCCAACAGCTCACAGGGCCTCGGCACAGATACGCAGTATTTT.

This clone came up a few times. Other DNA sequences in the sample encode the same CDR3. V is TRBV5-1 and J is TRBJ2-2, with D maybe TRBD1 (6 bases). This CDR3 comprises 15 residues. The V gene's germline CDR1 is SGHRS and CDR2 YFSETQ. Trimming removed 4 bases at V and 0 bases at J, with 10 bases between. The CDR3 spells CASSPDRPNTGELFF. The DNA for the CDR3 is TGCGCCAGCAGCCCTGACAGGCCGAACACCGGGGAGCTGTTTTTT. Filled out from reference TRBV5-1 and TRBJ2-2, the complete variable domain reads KAGVTQTPRYLIKTRGQQVTLSCSPISGHRSVSWYQQTPGQGLQFLFEYFSETQRNKGNFPGRFSGRQFSNSRSEMNVSTLELGDSALYLCASSPDRPNTGELFFGEGSRLTVL.

This chain joins TRBV7-2 and TRBJ2-7; TRBD2 matches 8 bases. The germline V gene encodes CDR1 SGHTA and CDR2 FQGNSA. The CDR3 has 14 residues. V gave up 5 bases and J gave up 3 bases; unmatched junction bases: 6. The CDR3 is CASSRTSGLYEQYF. The CDR3 region has the DNA TGTGCCAGCAGCAGAACTAGCGGCCTCTACGAGCAGTACTTC.

This clone came up a few times. This chain connects TRBV5-1 to TRBJ2-1; D is perhaps TRBD2 (5 bases). Trimming shortened V by 2 bases and J by 10 bases, and 10 bases separated the two germline ends. Germline V gene sequence: CDR1 SGHRS, CDR2 YFSETQ. This CDR3 contains 12 residues. In nucleotides, the CDR3 is TGCGCCAGCAGCTTTCCGGGAAACGAGCAGTTCTTC. This encodes CASSFPGNEQFF.

The table lists this clone with a few counts. The J gene is TRBJ1-3, the V gene TRBV4-1; 10 nucleotides match TRBD1. Looked up from germline, CDR1 is MGHRA and CDR2 is YSYEKL. This CDR3 has 16 amino acids. After removal of 3 bases from V and 6 bases from J, the junction contained 8 bases not matched to a gene. CDR3 sequence (DNA): TGCGCCAGCAGCCAGTCAGCCGGGACAGGGGAAAACACCATATATTTT. Translating it yields CASSQSAGTGENTIYF.

The CDR3 protein is CAWSSRQGSETQYF. The DNA of the CDR3 is TGTGCCTGGAGTTCCAGACAGGGATCGGAGACCCAGTACTTC. The rearrangement joins TRBV30 to TRBJ2-5, with TRBD1 matching over 7 bases. The junction had 8 bases not matched to a gene; V was cut back by 2 bases and J by 5 bases. Germline V lookup: CDR1 GTSNPN, CDR2 SVGIG (reference sequence). The CDR3 has 14 residues.

Only a few counts were recorded for this clone. The J gene is TRBJ2-7, the V gene TRBV28; no clear D. CDR3 length: 12 amino acids. Germline CDR1 reads MDHEN; CDR2 reads SYDVKM. V dropped 3 bases and J dropped 6 bases, with 9 bases sitting between them. CDR3 region: CASSLLVSEQYF. CDR3 coding DNA: TGTGCCAGCAGTTTGCTAGTTAGCGAGCAGTACTTC.

This clone was counted only a few times. The chain couples TRBV19 to TRBJ2-2; 7 nucleotides agree with TRBD1. Germline V gene sequence: CDR1 LNHDA, CDR2 SQIVND (reference sequence). Trimming at V came to 6 bases and at J to 4 bases, leaving 8 bases not matched to a gene. The CDR3 is 15 residues long. The CDR3: CASSTTGTATGELFF. For the CDR3, the DNA is TGTGCCAGTAGCACAACCGGGACAGCCACCGGGGAGCTGTTTTTT.

A note on this clone: Within the sample, other DNA sequences also encode this same CDR3. The chain carries TRBV7-8 and TRBJ1-1, with D perhaps TRBD1 (5 bases). Germline V gene lookup returns CDR1 SGHVS and CDR2 FQNEAQ. The CDR3 consists of 13 residues. Between the trimmed V and J ends, which lost 5 bases and 4 bases, there was a span of 11 bases. The CDR3 DNA sequence: TGTGCCAGCAGCCCCAGGGAAGGCACTGAAGCTTTCTTT. Translated, it gives CASSPREGTEAFF.

The chain carries TRBV15 and TRBJ2-2; 13 positions agree with TRBD2. CDR3 length: 17 residues. CDR1 is LNHNV and CDR2 is YYDKDF in the germline V gene (reference sequence). Germline trimming cut 3 bases from V and 1 base from J; bases unmatched to any gene: 2. CDR3 sequence reads: CATSRWTSGGNTGELFF. DNA of the CDR3: TGTGCCACCAGCAGGTGGACTAGCGGGGGGAACACCGGGGAGCTGTTTTTT.

The chain joins TRBV28 to TRBJ1-5; 9 bases line up with TRBD1. V was clipped by 4 bases and J by 7 bases; unmatched bases: 8. The CDR3 extends over 15 amino acids. Per germline, CDR1 MDHEN and CDR2 SYDVKM. CDR3 protein: CASSSPDRGNQPQHF. Here the CDR3 DNA reads TGTGCCAGCAGTTCCCCGGACAGGGGAAACCAGCCCCAGCATTTT.

The V gene is TRBV5-4, the J gene TRBJ2-2; a possible D gene is TRBD2 (6 bases). The germline V and J ends were trimmed by 3 bases and 8 bases, with 20 bases remaining between them. Germline V lookup: CDR1 SGHNT, CDR2 YYREEE (reference sequence). The CDR3 runs 16 residues. The CDR3 DNA is TGTGCCAGCAGCTCCCAAACGGGACTTGGATCGGGGGAGCTGTTTTTT. This translates into CASSSQTGLGSGELFF.

The chain has TRBV27 and TRBJ2-1; TRBD1 aligns across 8 bases. Germline V gene data show CDR1 as MNHEY and CDR2 as SMNVEV (reference sequence). V lost 5 bases to trimming and J lost 8 bases; unmatched junction nucleotides: 5. The CDR3 contains 13 residues. CDR3 amino acids: CASSDDRGDEQFF. Written as DNA, the CDR3 is TGTGCCAGCAGTGACGACAGGGGCGATGAGCAGTTCTTC.

The chain combines TRBV29-1 with TRBJ1-1; D is uncertain. CDR1 is SQVTM, CDR2 ANQGSEA, per germline. Trimming left V 8 bases short and J 0 bases short, with 16 bases between. The CDR3 totals 14 residues. The CDR3 protein is CSTYGEKMNTEAFF. The CDR3 DNA follows: TGCAGCACTTACGGTGAAAAAATGAACACTGAAGCTTTCTTT.

The rearrangement joins TRBV5-1 to TRBJ2-2, with D tentatively TRBD1 (6 bases). V was cut by 2 bases and J by 2 bases, with 13 bases left in between. The CDR3 sequence is 16 residues long. CDR1 is SGHRS and CDR2 is YFSETQ in the germline V gene. CDR3 DNA: TGCGCCAGCAGCTTCAGGGGTCCCCTTAACACCGGGGAGCTGTTTTTT. Translation gives CASSFRGPLNTGELFF.

Only a few counts were recorded for this clone. J is TRBJ1-2 and V is TRBV30, with no clear D. V dropped 2 bases and J dropped 2 bases, with 12 bases sitting between them. Germline V gives CDR1 GTSNPN, CDR2 SVGIG (reference sequence). The CDR3 loop spans 14 amino acids. The CDR3 loop reads CAWSLTSGNYGYTF. For the CDR3, the DNA is TGTGCCTGGAGTCTAACCAGTGGCAACTATGGCTACACCTTC.

A word on this clone: A much larger clone lies one base from this, so it may be a read error. Other nucleotide sequences in the sample specify the same CDR3. CDR3 nucleotides: TGCGCCAGCAGCCTACACGGGACAGGGAACGAAAAACTGTTTTTT. It is translated as CASSLHGTGNEKLFF. The V and J genes are TRBV4-1 and TRBJ1-4, with 9 bases aligning to TRBD1. V was pared by 4 bases and J by 8 bases, with 8 bases of the junction left unmatched. Germline V lookup: CDR1 MGHRA, CDR2 YSYEKL. This CDR3 is 15 amino acids long.

This chain joins TRBV28 and TRBJ2-3, with D possibly TRBD2 on 5 matching bases. This CDR3 spans 13 amino acids. The germline V and J ends were trimmed by 6 bases and 0 bases, with 7 bases remaining between them. Germline values: CDR1 MDHEN, CDR2 SYDVKM. The CDR3 is CASRDWSTDTQYF. Written as DNA, the CDR3 is TGTGCCAGCAGGGACTGGAGCACAGATACGCAGTATTTT. Using reference TRBV28 and TRBJ2-3 for the parts outside the CDR3, the full variable domain is DVKVTQSSRYLVKRTGEKVFLECVQDMDHENMFWYRQDPGLGLRLIYFSYDVKMKEKGDIPEGYSVSREKKERFSLILESASTNQTSMYLCASRDWSTDTQYFGPGTRLTVL.

The V call is TRBV29-1, the J call TRBJ2-2, with 9 bases that match TRBD1. The germline gives CDR1 SQVTM, CDR2 ANQGSEA. The J segment lost 5 bases and the V segment lost 8 bases, leaving 18 bases of the junction unmatched. The CDR3 sequence is 17 residues long. The chain's CDR3 is CSFRITPGQGRTGELFF. CDR3 bases: TGCAGCTTCAGAATTACCCCGGGACAGGGACGGACCGGGGAGCTGTTTTTT.

The chain has TRBV30 and TRBJ2-7, with D maybe TRBD1 (5 bases). The ends were cut back, 7 bases at V and 8 bases at J, with 12 bases in the middle. The CDR3 totals 10 residues. In germline, CDR1 is GTSNPN, CDR2 SVGIG (reference sequence). The CDR3 nucleotides read TGTGCCTATGCCCAGGGCAAGCAGTACTTC. Translation gives CAYAQGKQYF.

J is TRBJ1-1 and V is TRBV7-3; D gene unclear. V lost 2 bases to trimming and J lost 1 base, with 5 bases between them. Germline CDR1 reads SGHTA; CDR2 reads FQGTGA. CDR3 length: 13 residues. The CDR3 DNA sequence: TGTGCCAGCAGCTTACTTCGGAACACTGAAGCTTTCTTT. Residues: CASSLLRNTEAFF.

As to this clone: This CDR3 is also generated by other DNA sequences in the sample. The chain combines TRBV5-5 with TRBJ1-5; D is unresolved. The germline gives CDR1 SGHKS, CDR2 YYEKEE (reference sequence). The CDR3 consists of 13 residues. Trimming shortened V by 0 bases and J by 6 bases, and 7 bases separated the two germline ends. The CDR3 spells CASSLDWGQPQHF. The CDR3, as DNA: TGTGCCAGCAGCTTGGATTGGGGTCAGCCCCAGCATTTT. Together with reference TRBV5-5 and TRBJ1-5, the CDR3 gives the full variable domain: DAGVTQSPTHLIKTRGQQVTLRCSPISGHKSVSWYQQVLGQGPQFIFQYYEKEERGRGNFPDRFSARQFPNYSSELNVNALLLGDSALYLCASSLDWGQPQHFGDGTRLSIL.